The entry that follows covers one T cell receptor (beta chain) sequence. Its antigen is still unknown. Base qualities are not recorded, but no much larger clone differs from it by a single base. The junction carries 13 bases between V and J, which are trimmed by 5 bases and 3 bases respectively. Based on the germline V gene (reference sequence), the CDR1 and CDR2 sequences are LNHDA and SQIVND. The CDR3 starts with the cysteine, ends with the phenylalanine, and has 14 residues. The read is trimmed to its CDR3 DNA, 42 bases read in frame from base 1. The patients had resection in Japan or China between about 2013 and 2018. Histologic diagnosis of each case was confirmed independently by two lung cancer pathologists on H&E slides. For nucleic acid extraction, premalignant or tumor cells were enriched by macro-dissection following pathologic assessment. FFPE tissue was used for DNA isolation with the AllPrep DNA/RNA FFPE Kit.

TCR beta CDR3 regions were sequenced from DNA using the immunoSEQ hsTCRbeta Kit. Processing in the source paper ran as follows. TCR sequencing data were analysed with the ImmunoSEQ Analyzer. T cell clonality was calculated on productive rearrangements as 1 minus Pielou's evenness. The inverse Simpson index, applied to productive templates, was used to measure T cell diversity. T cell density was expressed as TCR beta template counts normalized to usable DNA, with usable DNA estimated by amplifying and sequencing housekeeping genes. Two-sided Kruskal-Wallis tests were used to compare TCR metrics between histologic stages. As stored in TCRdb, this immuneACCESS dataset retains in-frame rearrangements with V and J assigned. A fraction of the clones does not appear; measured against another copy, unresolved V genes explain less than half of the discrepancy, and the remainder lacks a known reason. D and trimming come from the DNA, and the V and J calls and clone size come from that table. This sample lists about 7,500 clones; about 85% were detected once. Almost 2.5% of the sample is taken by the ten largest.

The sample belongs to a study of immune evolution from preneoplasia to lung adenocarcinoma (dated by TCRdb to about 2021). In the study overall: HLA loss of heterozygosity was observed in approximately 7%, 15% and 30% of AIS, MIA and ADC lesions, respectively, and was not observed in any AAH lesions. TCR sequencing data came from about 52 patients. Class I HLA alleles were inferred from exome data with POLYSOLVER, and allele-specific HLA loss was detected with LOHHLA. The immune data were integrated with whole exome sequencing and methylation data from the same cohort of nodules. The sample size was set by how many specimens were available, not by a prior power calculation. A total of 50 to 55 patients with pulmonary nodules who underwent surgical resection were included in the overall cohort. The study used immune gene expression, TCR sequencing and multiplex immunofluorescence to profile the immune contexture of lung adenocarcinoma precursors and invasive adenocarcinoma. According to the study, some 100 samples went through TCR sequencing. Resected precursor lesions (AAH, AIS, MIA) and invasive adenocarcinomas were each compared against paired morphologically normal lung tissue. Beyond this particular receptor, the publication reports: Clonality was highest in normal lung, while later-stage lesions appeared to have lower clonality but higher T cell density and diversity. The findings were based on association rather than direct causation, and larger cohorts with long-term follow-up and longitudinal biopsies were deemed needed. Because every patient came from Japan and China, how well the results apply to Western populations was uncertain. T cell clonality was highest in KRAS-mutant nodules compared with EGFR-mutant or double wild-type lesions. Normal lung had the highest top T cell clone frequencies, which appeared to decline progressively from AAH through AIS, MIA and invasive adenocarcinoma.

The chain joins TRBV19 to TRBJ1-2; matching of 6 bases hints at TRBD1 as the D gene. The source material was FFPE minimally invasive lung adenocarcinoma tissue. The intended sense of this specimen's cell subset or site label: micro-invasive lung adenocarcinoma (MIA). This clonotype was obtained from a person of 80 years or more with lung adenocarcinoma. The DNA sequence is as follows: TGTGCCAGTAGTTCGGACGGACAGTACTATGGCTACACCTTC. Translated, this is CASSSDGQYYGYTF.